This TCR beta chain was identified in a study of blood T cell repertoires in COVID-19. V was pared by 0 bases and J by 3 bases, with 2 bases of the junction left unmatched. Germline V gene sequence: CDR1 LGHNA, CDR2 YNFKEQ. The CDR3 has 17 residues. The Seattle site enrolled patients during active infection and followed them longitudinally. Source study methods: Estimated nucleated cell counts came from reference gene primer amplification. Profiled with immunoSEQ multiplex PCR; TCRdb holds only in-frame clones, not every one. The D gene and trimming were derived from the DNA, and the V and J assignments and clone size from that table. The repertoire holds 150,000 to 200,000 clones, with 75% to 85% as singletons.

The sample consisted of peripheral blood. The chain links TRBV4-2 to TRBJ2-2; 12 nucleotides match TRBD2. The TCR was taken from a woman aged 40 to 50 with COVID-19, enrolled during active disease. The CDR3 sequence is CASSQDPSGRDTGELFF. CDR3 DNA: TGTGCCAGCAGCCAAGATCCTAGCGGGAGGGACACCGGGGAGCTGTTTTTT.